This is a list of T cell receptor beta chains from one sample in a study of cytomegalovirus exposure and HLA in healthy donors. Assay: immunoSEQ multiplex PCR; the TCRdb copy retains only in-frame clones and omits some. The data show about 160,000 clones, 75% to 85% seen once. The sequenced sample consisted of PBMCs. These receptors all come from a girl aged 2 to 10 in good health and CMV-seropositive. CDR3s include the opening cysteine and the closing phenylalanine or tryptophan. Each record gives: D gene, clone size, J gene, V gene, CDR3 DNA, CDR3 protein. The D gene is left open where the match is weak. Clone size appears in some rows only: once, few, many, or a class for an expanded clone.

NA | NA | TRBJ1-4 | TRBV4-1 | TGCGCCAGCAGCCAAGATGGCAGCAGGAATTATGAAAAACTGTTTTTT | CASSQDGSRNYEKLFF
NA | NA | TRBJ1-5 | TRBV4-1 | TGCGCCAGCAGCCAAAGAGTGTACCATCAGCCCCAGCATTTT | CASSQRVYHQPQHF
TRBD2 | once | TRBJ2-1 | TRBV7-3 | TGTGCCAGCAGCCAAAAAGCGGGAGGATGGTTTGATGAGCAGTTCTTC | CASSQKAGGWFDEQFF
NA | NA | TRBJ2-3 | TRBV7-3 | TGTGCCAGCAGCTTAACACAGGGAACAGATACGCAGTATTTT | CASSLTQGTDTQYF
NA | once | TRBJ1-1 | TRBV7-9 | TGTGCCAGCAGCCCAGACTTTGGAGGGGCTTTCTTT | CASSPDFGGAFF
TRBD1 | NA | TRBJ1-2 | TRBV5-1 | TGCGCCAGCAGCTTGGTGGGGACAGTTAATTATGGCTACACCTTC | CASSLVGTVNYGYTF
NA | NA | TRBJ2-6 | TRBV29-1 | TGCAGCGTTGAGGCGGGATCTGGGGCCAACGTCCTGACTTTC | CSVEAGSGANVLTF
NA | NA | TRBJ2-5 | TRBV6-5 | TGTGCCAGCAGTCCCCCGACAGGACAAGAGACCCAGTACTTC | CASSPPTGQETQYF
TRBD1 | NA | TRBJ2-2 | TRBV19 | TGTGCCAGTAGGGACAGGGGGCGCAGCGGGGAGCTGTTTTTT | CASRDRGRSGELFF
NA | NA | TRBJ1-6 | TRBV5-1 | TGCGCCAGCAGCGCACTAAATTCACCCCTCCACTTT | CASSALNSPLHF
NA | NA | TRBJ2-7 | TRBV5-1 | TGCGCCAGCAGCTTGCCCCCAAGCGGAAAATCATACGAGCAGTACTTC | CASSLPPSGKSYEQYF
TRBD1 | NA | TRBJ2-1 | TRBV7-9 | TGTGCCAGCAGCCCGGACAGGGTAGATGAGCAGTTCTTC | CASSPDRVDEQFF
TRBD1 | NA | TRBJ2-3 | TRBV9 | TGTGCCAGCAGCGAGCAGGGGGTTAGCACAGATACGCAGTATTTT | CASSEQGVSTDTQYF
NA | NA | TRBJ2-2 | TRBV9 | TGTGCCAGCAGCGTACGACAGCCCCCTGGGGAGCTGTTTTTT | CASSVRQPPGELFF
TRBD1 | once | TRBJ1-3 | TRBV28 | TGTGCCAGCAGTTTCCCCCCGGGACAGGGGGCTTTAGAAAACACCATATATTTT | CASSFPPGQGALENTIYF
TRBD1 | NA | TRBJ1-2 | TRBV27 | TGTGCCAGCAGTTTCGCCACAGGGGGCGTCTATGGCTACACCTTC | CASSFATGGVYGYTF
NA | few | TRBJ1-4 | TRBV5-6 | TGTGCCAGCAGCTTGGGCGGGGTGGAGGAAAAACTGTTTTTT | CASSLGGVEEKLFF
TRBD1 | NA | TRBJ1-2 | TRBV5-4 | TGTGCCAGCAGCTCTCGTCCGACAGGGGGACGCTATGGCTACACCTTC | CASSSRPTGGRYGYTF
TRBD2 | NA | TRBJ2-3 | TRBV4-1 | TGCGCCAGCAGCCCTGAGGGGTTGGTAAGCGGGAGTGATTGGGCAGATACGCAGTATTTT | CASSPEGLVSGSDWADTQYF
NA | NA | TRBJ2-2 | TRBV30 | TGTGCCTGGAGTCCTTTAGCCGGGGACACCGGGGAGCTGTTTTTT | CAWSPLAGDTGELFF
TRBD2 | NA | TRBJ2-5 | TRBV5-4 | TGTGCCAGCAGCTTCCCTAAGGCTAGCGGACAAGAGACCCAGTACTTC | CASSFPKASGQETQYF
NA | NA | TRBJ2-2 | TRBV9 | TGTGCCAGCAGCGTAGGAGGAGGGGTTGGAAGAACCGGGGAGCTGTTTTTT | CASSVGGGVGRTGELFF
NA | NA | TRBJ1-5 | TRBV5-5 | TGTGCCAGCAGCTTGACAGGGTATAGCAATCAGCCCCAGCATTTT | CASSLTGYSNQPQHF
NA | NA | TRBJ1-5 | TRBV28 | TGTGCCAGCAGTCGGTGGACACGCGGGAAACATTATCAGCCCCAGCATTTT | CASSRWTRGKHYQPQHF
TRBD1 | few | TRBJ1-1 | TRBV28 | TGTGCCAGCAGTCTGAACAGGGGAAGGACTGAAGCTTTCTTT | CASSLNRGRTEAFF
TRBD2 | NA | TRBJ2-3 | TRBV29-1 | TGCAGCGTTTATTGGGAGGGAGATACGCAGTATTTT | CSVYWEGDTQYF
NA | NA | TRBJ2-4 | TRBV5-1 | TGCGCCAGCAGCGTACGGACTCCTGGGGCCAAAAACATTCAGTACTTC | CASSVRTPGAKNIQYF
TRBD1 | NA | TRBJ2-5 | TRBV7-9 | TGTGCCAGCAGCTTAGTAGAAACAGGGGAAGAGACCCAGTACTTC | CASSLVETGEETQYF
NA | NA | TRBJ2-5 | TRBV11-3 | TGTGCCAGCGCGTACCAAGAGACCCAGTACTTC | CASAYQETQYF
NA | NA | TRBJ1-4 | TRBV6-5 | TGTGCCAGCAGCCCCCAGGGAGGGAGGGTTGAAAAACTGTTTTTT | CASSPQGGRVEKLFF
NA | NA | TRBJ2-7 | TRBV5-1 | TGCGCCAGCAGCTCCGATCGGAGCTACGAGCAGTACTTC | CASSSDRSYEQYF
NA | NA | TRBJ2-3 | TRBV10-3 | TGTGCCACCTCGACCCCGGCCGAGGCAGATACGCAGTATTTT | CATSTPAEADTQYF
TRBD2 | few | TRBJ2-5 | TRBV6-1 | TGTGCCAGCAGTGAACTAGCGGGAGGAAAAGAGACCCAGTACTTC | CASSELAGGKETQYF
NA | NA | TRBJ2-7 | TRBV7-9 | TGTGCCAGCAGCATGACAGCATCCTCCTACGAGCAGTACTTC | CASSMTASSYEQYF
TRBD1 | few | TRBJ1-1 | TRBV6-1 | TGTGCCAGCAGTCGGACAGGGGAGGGGACTGAAGCTTTCTTT | CASSRTGEGTEAFF
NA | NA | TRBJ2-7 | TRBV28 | TGTGCCAGCAGTTTAAAGGGCGGGGCCGAGCAGTACTTC | CASSLKGGAEQYF
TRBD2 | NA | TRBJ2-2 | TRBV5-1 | TGCGCCAGCAGCCTGGGACTAGCGGGAGCCGGGGAGCTGTTTTTT | CASSLGLAGAGELFF
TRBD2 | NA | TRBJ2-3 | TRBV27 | TGTGCCAGCAGTCACCCTTGGGGGGGATCAGATACGCAGTATTTT | CASSHPWGGSDTQYF
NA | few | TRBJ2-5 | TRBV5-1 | TGCGCCAGCAGCTTCTGGGACTGGGGGGAGACCCAGTACTTC | CASSFWDWGETQYF
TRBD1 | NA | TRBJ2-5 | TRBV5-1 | TGCGCCAGCAGCGGACAGGACACCCAAGAGACCCAGTACTTC | CASSGQDTQETQYF
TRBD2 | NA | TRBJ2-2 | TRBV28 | TGTGCCAGCAGTTTGGTGAGCGGGAGAGCATTCACCGGGGAGCTGTTTTTT | CASSLVSGRAFTGELFF
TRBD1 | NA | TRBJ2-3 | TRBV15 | TGTGCCACCAGCAGCCGGGACAGGACCACAGATACGCAGTATTTT | CATSSRDRTTDTQYF
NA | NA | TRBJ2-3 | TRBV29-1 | TGCAGCGTTGAAAAGACAGCAGCAGATACGCAGTATTTT | CSVEKTAADTQYF
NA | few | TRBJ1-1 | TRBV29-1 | TGCAGCGTTGCGGGGGGGACGAACACTGAAGCTTTCTTT | CSVAGGTNTEAFF
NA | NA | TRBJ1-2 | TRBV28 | TGTGCCAGCAGTTTAGGGGCTTGGAACTATGGCTACACCTTC | CASSLGAWNYGYTF
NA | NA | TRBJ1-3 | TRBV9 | TGTGCCAGCAGCGGGGCCGGCTCTGGAAACACCATATATTTT | CASSGAGSGNTIYF
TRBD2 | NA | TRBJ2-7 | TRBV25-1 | TGTGCCAGCAGGGGGGGGACCAGATCCTACGAGCAGTACTTC | CASRGGTRSYEQYF
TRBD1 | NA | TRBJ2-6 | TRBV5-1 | TGCGCCAGCAGCTCGACGGGACAGGGTTTGGCTGGGGCCAACGTCCTGACTTTC | CASSSTGQGLAGANVLTF
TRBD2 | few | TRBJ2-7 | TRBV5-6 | TGTGCCAGCAGCCCCGGGACTAGCGGGATCTACGAGCAGTACTTC | CASSPGTSGIYEQYF
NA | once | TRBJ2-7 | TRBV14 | TGTGCCAGCAGCCAAGAGACCTGGGGGCGGGAGCAGTACTTC | CASSQETWGREQYF
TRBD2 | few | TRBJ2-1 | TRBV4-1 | TGCGCCAGCAGCCTAGGACTAGCGGGCAACAATGAGCAGTTCTTC | CASSLGLAGNNEQFF
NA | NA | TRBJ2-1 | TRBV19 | TGTGCCAGTAGTATAGTCTTGAGCTCCTACAATGAGCAGTTCTTC | CASSIVLSSYNEQFF
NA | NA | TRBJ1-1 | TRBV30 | TGTGCCTCAGGCAGGGGTGACACTGAAGCTTTCTTT | CASGRGDTEAFF
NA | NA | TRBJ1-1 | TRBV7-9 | TGTGCCAGCAGCGACCACAGGTATACTCCTGAAGCTTTCTTT | CASSDHRYTPEAFF
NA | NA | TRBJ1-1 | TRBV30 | TGTGCCTGGAGGGACAGTTTTCAGAACACTGAAGCTTTCTTT | CAWRDSFQNTEAFF
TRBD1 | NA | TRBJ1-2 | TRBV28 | TGTGCCAGCAGTGTCCGGAGCCCGGGACAGGGTTCATTTGACACCTTC | CASSVRSPGQGSFDTF
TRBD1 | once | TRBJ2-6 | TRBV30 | TGTGCCTGGACAGGGGGTGTCTCTGGGGCCAACGTCCTGACTTTC | CAWTGGVSGANVLTF
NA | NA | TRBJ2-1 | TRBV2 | TGTGCCAGCAATTCCGACACCTACAATGAGCAGTTCTTC | CASNSDTYNEQFF
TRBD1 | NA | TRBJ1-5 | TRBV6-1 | TGTGCCAGCGACAGGGGCAATCAGCCCCAGCATTTT | CASDRGNQPQHF
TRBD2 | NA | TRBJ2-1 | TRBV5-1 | TGCGCCAGCAGCTTGATGACTAGCGGGAGGCATGAGCAGTTCTTC | CASSLMTSGRHEQFF